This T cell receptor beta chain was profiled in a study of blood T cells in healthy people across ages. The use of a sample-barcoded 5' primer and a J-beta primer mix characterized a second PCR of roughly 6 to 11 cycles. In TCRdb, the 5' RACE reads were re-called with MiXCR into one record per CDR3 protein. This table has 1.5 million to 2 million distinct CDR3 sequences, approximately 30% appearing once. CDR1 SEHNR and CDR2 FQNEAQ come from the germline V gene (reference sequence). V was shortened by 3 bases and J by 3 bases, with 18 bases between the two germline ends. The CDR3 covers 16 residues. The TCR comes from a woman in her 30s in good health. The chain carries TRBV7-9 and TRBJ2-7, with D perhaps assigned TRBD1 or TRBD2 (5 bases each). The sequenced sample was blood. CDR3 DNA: TGTGCCAGCAGCTTGGGGGACCCGATCCCCTTCTACGAGCAGTACTTC. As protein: CASSLGDPIPFYEQYF.